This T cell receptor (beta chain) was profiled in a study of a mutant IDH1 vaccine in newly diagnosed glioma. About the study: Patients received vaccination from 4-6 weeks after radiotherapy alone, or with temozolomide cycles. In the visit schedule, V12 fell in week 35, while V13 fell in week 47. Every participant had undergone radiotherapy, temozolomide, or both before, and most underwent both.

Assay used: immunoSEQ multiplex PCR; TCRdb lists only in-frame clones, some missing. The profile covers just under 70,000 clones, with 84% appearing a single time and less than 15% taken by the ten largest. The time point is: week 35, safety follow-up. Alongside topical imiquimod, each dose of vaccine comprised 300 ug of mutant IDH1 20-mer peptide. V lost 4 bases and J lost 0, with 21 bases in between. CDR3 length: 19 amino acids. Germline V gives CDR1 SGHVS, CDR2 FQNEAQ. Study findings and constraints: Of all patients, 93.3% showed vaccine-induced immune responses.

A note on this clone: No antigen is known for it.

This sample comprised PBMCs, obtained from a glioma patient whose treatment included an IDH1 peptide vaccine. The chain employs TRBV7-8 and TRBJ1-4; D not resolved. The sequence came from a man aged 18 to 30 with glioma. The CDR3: CASSSGRATTFATNEKLFF. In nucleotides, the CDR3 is TGTGCCAGCAGCTCCGGTCGGGCCACCACTTTTGCAACTAATGAAAAACTGTTTTTT. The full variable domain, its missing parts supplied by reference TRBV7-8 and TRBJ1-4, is GAGVSQSPRYKVAKRGQDVALRCDPISGHVSLFWYQQALGQGPEFLTYFQNEAQLDKSGLPSDRFFAERPEGSVSTLKIQRTQQEDSAVYLCASSSGRATTFATNEKLFFGSGTQLSVL.